This T cell receptor beta chain is from a study of cytomegalovirus exposure and HLA in healthy donors. General study results and limits: In vitro data verified three CMV-associated chains as specific for CMV antigens.

CDR1 and CDR2 from the germline V gene are SGHRS and YFSETQ. V dropped 4 bases and J dropped 7 bases, with 15 bases sitting between them. This CDR3 is built from 13 residues. A multiplex PCR was run with 60 Vbeta primers and 13 Jbeta primers. Produced via immunoSEQ multiplex PCR; TCRdb's table is partial and in-frame only. The data hold 200,000 to 250,000 clones, with roughly 84% observed a single time. There are a few counts of this clone. What it binds is unknown. Material for sequencing was PBMCs. V usage is TRBV5-1 and J usage is TRBJ2-7; a possible D gene is TRBD2 (5 bases). The receptor's source is a man aged 45-65 years in good health and CMV-seronegative. CDR3 amino acids: CASSATNGGEQYF. CDR3 sequence (DNA): TGCGCCAGCAGCGCGACCAATGGCGGGGAGCAGTACTTC.